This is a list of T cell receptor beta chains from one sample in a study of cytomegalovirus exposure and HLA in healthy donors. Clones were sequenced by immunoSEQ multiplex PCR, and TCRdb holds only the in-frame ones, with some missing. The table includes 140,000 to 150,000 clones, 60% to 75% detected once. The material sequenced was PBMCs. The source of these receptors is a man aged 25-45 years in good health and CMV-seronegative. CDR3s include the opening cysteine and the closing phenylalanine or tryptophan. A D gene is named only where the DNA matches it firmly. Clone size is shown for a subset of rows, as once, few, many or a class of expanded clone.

CDR3nt: TGTGCCAGTAGTATAGTAGGGGGCACCGGGGAGCTGTTTTTT; CDR3aa: CASSIVGGTGELFF; len: 14; abundance: once; v_gene: TRBV19; j_gene: TRBJ2-2; d_gene: NA
CDR3nt: TGTGCCAGCAGCCAAGGGACAGGGAATATTAACTATGGCTACACCTTC; CDR3aa: CASSQGTGNINYGYTF; len: 16; abundance: NA; v_gene: TRBV14; j_gene: TRBJ1-2; d_gene: TRBD1
CDR3nt: TGTGCCAGCAGCTTTTACACAGGGGGCAGGACCGGGGAGCTGTTTTTT; CDR3aa: CASSFYTGGRTGELFF; len: 16; abundance: NA; v_gene: TRBV7-9; j_gene: TRBJ2-2; d_gene: TRBD1
CDR3nt: TGTGCCAGCAGTTTAATAGGGACGGGAGAAAACATTCAGTACTTC; CDR3aa: CASSLIGTGENIQYF; len: 15; abundance: NA; v_gene: TRBV28; j_gene: TRBJ2-4; d_gene: NA
CDR3nt: TGTGCCAGCAGTGAAGGACAGAGAAAAGCTTTCTTT; CDR3aa: CASSEGQRKAFF; len: 12; abundance: medium-sized; v_gene: TRBV6-1; j_gene: TRBJ1-1; d_gene: NA
CDR3nt: TGTGCCAGCAGCTCCTCGGGTAGCACAGATACGCAGTATTTT; CDR3aa: CASSSSGSTDTQYF; len: 14; abundance: NA; v_gene: TRBV5-4; j_gene: TRBJ2-3; d_gene: NA
CDR3nt: TGTGCCAGCAGTTTCGGGGGTACTAATAGTTCACCCCTCCACTTT; CDR3aa: CASSFGGTNSSPLHF; len: 15; abundance: NA; v_gene: TRBV27; j_gene: TRBJ1-6; d_gene: NA
CDR3nt: TGTGCCAGCAGCCATGGCCGGGACAGGGGCTACAATGAGCAGTTCTTC; CDR3aa: CASSHGRDRGYNEQFF; len: 16; abundance: NA; v_gene: TRBV5-6; j_gene: TRBJ2-1; d_gene: TRBD1
CDR3nt: TGTGCCAGCAGATTGGGGGGGGGCGAAAGCTCCTACGAGCAGTACTTC; CDR3aa: CASRLGGGESSYEQYF; len: 16; abundance: NA; v_gene: TRBV28; j_gene: TRBJ2-7; d_gene: NA
CDR3nt: TGTGCTACCCGGACCAAGACAGGGATGGCCGGGGAGCTGTTTTTT; CDR3aa: CATRTKTGMAGELFF; len: 15; abundance: NA; v_gene: TRBV6-5; j_gene: TRBJ2-2; d_gene: TRBD1
CDR3nt: TGTGCCAGCAGCTTACGGTCCGAGGAGGGCCTCATTCAGTACTTC; CDR3aa: CASSLRSEEGLIQYF; len: 15; abundance: NA; v_gene: TRBV5-4; j_gene: TRBJ2-4; d_gene: NA
CDR3nt: TGTGCCACCAGCAGAGACACAGGCCAGCTAATGAACACTGAAGCTTTCTTT; CDR3aa: CATSRDTGQLMNTEAFF; len: 17; abundance: NA; v_gene: TRBV15; j_gene: TRBJ1-1; d_gene: NA
CDR3nt: TGCGCCAGCAGCGTCGGACTAGCGGGCTCCTACGAGCAGTACTTC; CDR3aa: CASSVGLAGSYEQYF; len: 15; abundance: NA; v_gene: TRBV5-1; j_gene: TRBJ2-7; d_gene: TRBD2
CDR3nt: TGTGCCTGGAGTGAGGGGAAGACTGAAGCTTTCTTT; CDR3aa: CAWSEGKTEAFF; len: 12; abundance: NA; v_gene: TRBV30; j_gene: TRBJ1-1; d_gene: NA
CDR3nt: TGTGCCAGCAGCTTCTTGGGGACAGGGGTTGATGGCTACACCTTC; CDR3aa: CASSFLGTGVDGYTF; len: 15; abundance: NA; v_gene: TRBV7-8; j_gene: TRBJ1-2; d_gene: TRBD1
CDR3nt: TGTGCCAGTCAGACAGGGGGCGCATTCCACTATGGCTACACCTTC; CDR3aa: CASQTGGAFHYGYTF; len: 15; abundance: NA; v_gene: TRBV19; j_gene: TRBJ1-2; d_gene: TRBD1
CDR3nt: TGTGCCAGCAGCGGCCTAGCGGTCTTATCCTACGAGCAGTACTTC; CDR3aa: CASSGLAVLSYEQYF; len: 15; abundance: NA; v_gene: TRBV2; j_gene: TRBJ2-7; d_gene: TRBD2
CDR3nt: TGTGCCAGCAGTTTACGGTCTGGGAGCGAGCAGTACTTC; CDR3aa: CASSLRSGSEQYF; len: 13; abundance: NA; v_gene: TRBV27; j_gene: TRBJ2-7; d_gene: NA
CDR3nt: TGTGCCAGCAGCTCTCCGGGACAGATCCTTTGGACTGAAGCTTTCTTT; CDR3aa: CASSSPGQILWTEAFF; len: 16; abundance: NA; v_gene: TRBV11-3; j_gene: TRBJ1-1; d_gene: TRBD1
CDR3nt: TGTGCCAGCAGTTACTCTAAGGCTGGAGGTCAAGAGACCCAGTACTTC; CDR3aa: CASSYSKAGGQETQYF; len: 16; abundance: once; v_gene: TRBV6-5; j_gene: TRBJ2-5; d_gene: NA
CDR3nt: TGTGCCAGCAGCTTAGGGGTGGACAGGGGAAAAGACGAGCAGTACTTC; CDR3aa: CASSLGVDRGKDEQYF; len: 16; abundance: NA; v_gene: TRBV11-2; j_gene: TRBJ2-7; d_gene: TRBD1
CDR3nt: TGTGCCAGCAGCGTAGGATCGTCAAACGGTCAGTTCTTC; CDR3aa: CASSVGSSNGQFF; len: 13; abundance: few; v_gene: TRBV9; j_gene: TRBJ2-1; d_gene: NA
CDR3nt: TGTGCCAGCAGCTTAGGACAGCTCTATGGCTACACCTTC; CDR3aa: CASSLGQLYGYTF; len: 13; abundance: NA; v_gene: TRBV7-8; j_gene: TRBJ1-2; d_gene: NA
CDR3nt: TGTGCCAGCAGTTTAAGTTTAGGGGGCACAAATGGCTACACCTTC; CDR3aa: CASSLSLGGTNGYTF; len: 15; abundance: NA; v_gene: TRBV27; j_gene: TRBJ1-2; d_gene: TRBD1
CDR3nt: TGTGCCAGTAGTATAACCGACAGATATGGCTACACCTTC; CDR3aa: CASSITDRYGYTF; len: 13; abundance: NA; v_gene: TRBV19; j_gene: TRBJ1-2; d_gene: NA
CDR3nt: TGTGCCAGCCCAGGGCCCGTGAACACTGAAGCTTTCTTT; CDR3aa: CASPGPVNTEAFF; len: 13; abundance: few; v_gene: TRBV28; j_gene: TRBJ1-1; d_gene: NA
CDR3nt: TGTGCCAGCAGTGGCAGGGGGCGGGGCGGCTACACCTTC; CDR3aa: CASSGRGRGGYTF; len: 13; abundance: NA; v_gene: TRBV6-1; j_gene: TRBJ1-2; d_gene: TRBD1
CDR3nt: TGTGCCTGGAGCCGACCGGGACTAGGGAACACTGAAGCTTTCTTT; CDR3aa: CAWSRPGLGNTEAFF; len: 15; abundance: NA; v_gene: TRBV30; j_gene: TRBJ1-1; d_gene: NA
CDR3nt: TGTGCCAGCAGCCCAGCGCAGCGGAGCTATGGCTACACCTTC; CDR3aa: CASSPAQRSYGYTF; len: 14; abundance: NA; v_gene: TRBV5-6; j_gene: TRBJ1-2; d_gene: NA
CDR3nt: TGTGCCAGCAGCGTAGAGGGACAGGATGGAAACACCATATATTTT; CDR3aa: CASSVEGQDGNTIYF; len: 15; abundance: NA; v_gene: TRBV9; j_gene: TRBJ1-3; d_gene: TRBD1
CDR3nt: TGTGCCAGCAGCGTATCCCCCGGTTACTACAATGAGCAGTTCTTC; CDR3aa: CASSVSPGYYNEQFF; len: 15; abundance: NA; v_gene: TRBV9; j_gene: TRBJ2-1; d_gene: NA
CDR3nt: TGTGCCAGCAGCTTAATGGGCGCGATGAACACTGAAGCTTTCTTT; CDR3aa: CASSLMGAMNTEAFF; len: 15; abundance: NA; v_gene: TRBV5-4; j_gene: TRBJ1-1; d_gene: NA
CDR3nt: TGCGCCAGCAGTCATTTGAGGGCCTACGAGCAGTACTTC; CDR3aa: CASSHLRAYEQYF; len: 13; abundance: NA; v_gene: TRBV23-1; j_gene: TRBJ2-7; d_gene: NA
CDR3nt: TGTGCCAGCAGCTATTCAGGTGGCTACACCTTC; CDR3aa: CASSYSGGYTF; len: 11; abundance: once; v_gene: TRBV5-6; j_gene: TRBJ1-2; d_gene: NA
CDR3nt: TGTGCCAGCAGCTTGGAGAGGTCCCTGAATACGCAGTATTTT; CDR3aa: CASSLERSLNTQYF; len: 14; abundance: NA; v_gene: TRBV5-6; j_gene: TRBJ2-3; d_gene: NA
CDR3nt: TGTGCCAGCAGCCAAACCGGGACAGGTAATGAAAAACTGTTTTTT; CDR3aa: CASSQTGTGNEKLFF; len: 15; abundance: NA; v_gene: TRBV4-2; j_gene: TRBJ1-4; d_gene: TRBD1
CDR3nt: TGTGCCAGCAGCCCCCCCGGGGGGCCCACTAACAATGAGCAGTTCTTC; CDR3aa: CASSPPGGPTNNEQFF; len: 16; abundance: NA; v_gene: TRBV7-3; j_gene: TRBJ2-1; d_gene: NA